These 19 T cell receptor beta chains were all obtained from the same sample, sequenced in a study of beta chain features in type 1 diabetes (dated by TCRdb to between 2017 and 2018). The library came from the immunoSEQ multiplex PCR assay. The entire amount of isolated RNA was reverse transcribed using the High Capacity cDNA Reverse Transcription Kit, so the sequenced TCRB transcripts were expressed ones. TCRdb took over this immuneACCESS table, retaining in-frame rearrangements with V and J assigned. Such tables are incomplete; in checked studies, under half of the missing clones stem from an unresolved V gene, and the remainder is unexplained. In all, the sample holds hundreds of thousands of clones, and approximately 9.9% of those were seen once. Together, the top ten hold about 0.015% of the sample. Sequenced material: naive CD4+ T cells from blood. The cell subset or site label of this sample denotes: true naive CD4+ T cells. The receptors come from a woman aged 25 to 39 in good health.

In this sample, this clone turned up a few times. This chain links TRBV28 with TRBJ1-1; no definite D call. V was cut by 3 bases and J by 0 bases, with 8 bases left in between. In germline, CDR1 is MDHEN, CDR2 SYDVKM. The CDR3 length is 14 residues. This CDR3 is CASSFPKLNTEAFF. For the CDR3, the DNA is TGTGCCAGCAGTTTCCCCAAATTGAACACTGAAGCTTTCTTT.

This clone occurred a few times. The rearrangement joins TRBV18 to TRBJ1-2, with D hard to call. The CDR3 consists of 15 residues. The germline gives CDR1 KGHSH, CDR2 LQKENI. Trimming stripped 0 bases from V and 0 bases from J, with 8 bases between. CDR3 loop: CASSPPDGANYGYTF. CDR3 sequence (DNA): TGTGCCAGCTCACCACCGGATGGAGCTAACTATGGCTACACCTTC.

This clone was seen more than once but under ten times. The V gene is TRBV5-1, the J gene TRBJ2-2, with 9 bases matching TRBD2. Looked up from germline, CDR1 is SGHRS and CDR2 is YFSETQ. The V gene end was trimmed by 0 bases and the J gene end by 10 bases; junction bases not matched to a gene: 7. This CDR3 region has 15 residues. The CDR3 reads CASSLEAGGPLELFF. CDR3 DNA: TGCGCCAGCAGCTTGGAGGCGGGAGGGCCGTTGGAGCTGTTTTTT.

V gene TRBV28 combines with J gene TRBJ1-2; no firm D call. The CDR3 covers 12 residues. Per germline, CDR1 MDHEN and CDR2 SYDVKM. Trimming took 3 bases from V and 7 from J, leaving 9 bases between them. Here the CDR3 DNA reads TGTGCCAGCAGTTTCGGGGAGAGTGGCTACACCTTC. Encoded protein: CASSFGESGYTF.

This clone was picked up a small number of times. The chain has TRBV19 and TRBJ2-1; the match to TRBD2 covers 14 bases. Unmatched junction bases numbered 10, after V lost 10 bases and J lost 8 bases. This CDR3 region has 15 residues. CDR1 is LNHDA and CDR2 is SQIVND in the germline V gene (reference sequence). The CDR3 protein is CATTAGTSGRYEQFF. CDR3 in DNA: TGTGCCACAACCGCCGGGACTAGCGGGAGATATGAGCAGTTCTTC.

This clone was seen a handful of times. V is TRBV28 and J is TRBJ2-7, with 10 bases aligning to TRBD1. V was clipped by 7 bases and J by 12 bases; unmatched bases: 15. The CDR3 has 14 residues. Germline CDR1 and CDR2: MDHEN and SYDVKM. This CDR3 reads CASTSGQGPLTGYF. Here the CDR3 DNA reads TGTGCCAGCACCTCGGGACAGGGGCCTCTTACGGGGTACTTC.

The chain couples TRBV19 to TRBJ1-1; D call uncertain. The length of the CDR3 is 12 residues. Trimming took off 7 bases at V and 3 bases at J, with 9 bases between the two ends. Germline V CDR1 and CDR2: LNHDA, SQIVND (reference sequence). The CDR3 nucleotides read TGTGCCAGTATGGTAACGGACACTGAAGCTTTCTTT. Its protein is CASMVTDTEAFF.

This clone was recorded a few times. This chain joins TRBV4-3 and TRBJ2-3; 7 bases line up with TRBD1. V lost 4 bases to trimming and J lost 0 bases; unmatched junction nucleotides: 1. There are 14 residues in the CDR3. Germline-derived CDR1 and CDR2 are LGHNA and YSLEER. The CDR3 is CASSLRGSTDTQYF. In nucleotides, the CDR3 is TGCGCCAGCAGCCTCAGGGGGAGCACAGATACGCAGTATTTT.

This clone was recorded a few times. The chain couples TRBV18 to TRBJ1-5, with D unresolved. From germline, CDR1 is KGHSH and CDR2 LQKENI. V shed 2 bases and J shed 5 bases, with 7 bases lying between them. The CDR3 length is 13 residues. CDR3 amino acids: CASSPSEDQPQHF. In DNA, the CDR3 is TGTGCCAGCTCACCATCAGAAGATCAGCCCCAGCATTTT. Based on the CDR3 plus reference TRBV18 and TRBJ1-5, the full variable domain is NAGVMQNPRHLVRRRGQEARLRCSPMKGHSHVYWYRQLPEEGLKFMVYLQKENIIDESGMPKERFSAEFPKEGPSILRIQQVVRGDSAAYFCASSPSEDQPQHFGDGTRLSIL.

This clone has just a few counts. This chain joins TRBV27 and TRBJ2-7, with TRBD2 as a possible D gene (6 bases). V lost 2 bases and J lost 0, with 11 bases in between. CDR1 is MNHEY and CDR2 is SMNVEV in the germline V gene (reference sequence). The CDR3 spans 15 residues. The CDR3 region is CASSLLRDFSYEQYF. The CDR3 DNA sequence: TGTGCCAGCAGTTTACTCCGGGACTTCTCCTACGAGCAGTACTTC.

V gene TRBV2 combines with J gene TRBJ2-5; 7 bases map to TRBD1. V shed 0 bases and J 4 bases; nucleotides not matched to a gene: 8. CDR3 length: 16 residues. Per the germline V gene, CDR1 is SNHLY and CDR2 is FYNNEI. DNA of the CDR3: TGTGCCAGCAGTGAAGCGCGGACAGGACGCGGAGAGACCCAGTACTTC. This sequence encodes CASSEARTGRGETQYF.

The chain has TRBV5-4 and TRBJ1-1; D unclear. Germline V gene data show CDR1 as SGHNT and CDR2 as YYREEE (reference sequence). Trimming shortened V by 0 bases and J by 2 bases, and 8 bases separated the two germline ends. The CDR3 length is 14 residues. The CDR3 loop is CASSLGRSNTEAFF. Written as DNA, the CDR3 is TGTGCCAGCAGCTTGGGCCGGAGCAACACTGAAGCTTTCTTT. The full variable domain, in which reference TRBV5-4 and TRBJ1-1 provide the parts outside the CDR3, is ETGVTQSPTHLIKTRGQQVTLRCSSQSGHNTVSWYQQALGQGPQFIFQYYREEENGRGNFPPRFSGLQFPNYSSELNVNALELDDSALYLCASSLGRSNTEAFFGQGTRLTVV.

This sequence joins TRBV4-3 and TRBJ1-1, with D unclear. The CDR3 contains 16 residues. Germline V gene lookup returns CDR1 LGHNA and CDR2 YSLEER. Trimming left V 4 bases short and J 4 bases short, with 19 bases between. The CDR3 is CASSLDARGFSTEAFF. DNA of the CDR3: TGCGCCAGCAGCCTGGATGCGAGAGGGTTCAGCACTGAAGCTTTCTTT.

The CDR3 coding sequence is TGTGCCAGCAGCTTGGTCCGGCACAGGGACGTGGCTGGCTACACCTTC. Its protein is CASSLVRHRDVAGYTF. The V gene is TRBV5-6, the J gene TRBJ1-2, with D perhaps TRBD1 (6 bases). This CDR3 is 16 amino acids long. The germline V and J ends were trimmed by 0 bases and 7 bases, with 19 bases remaining between them. The germline V gene has CDR1 SGHDT and CDR2 YYEEEE. The full variable domain, in which reference TRBV5-6 and TRBJ1-2 provide the parts outside the CDR3, is DAGVTQSPTHLIKTRGQQVTLRCSPKSGHDTVSWYQQALGQGPQFIFQYYEEEERQRGNFPDRFSGHQFPNYSSELNVNALLLGDSALYLCASSLVRHRDVAGYTFGSGTRLTVV.

The genes are TRBV7-2 and TRBJ2-7; 11 bases agree with TRBD2. This CDR3 contains 15 residues. After removal of 5 bases from V and 3 bases from J, the junction contained 6 bases not matched to a gene. The germline CDR1 and CDR2 sequences are SGHTA and FQGNSA. CDR3 residues: CASSIGTSGLYEQYF. In DNA, the CDR3 is TGTGCCAGCAGCATCGGGACTAGCGGTCTCTACGAGCAGTACTTC.

V and J are TRBV7-9 and TRBJ2-5; TRBD1 is a possible D gene (5 bases). Trimming removed 5 bases at V and 7 bases at J, with 17 bases between. Germline lookup yields CDR1 SEHNR and CDR2 FQNEAQ (reference sequence). This CDR3 spans 14 amino acids. The CDR3, as DNA: TGTGCCAGCAGCCCAGGGTACCCGCTACGGACCCAGTACTTC. This gives the protein CASSPGYPLRTQYF.

This clone was detected only a few times. The chain links TRBV4-1 to TRBJ1-2; perhaps TRBD1 as D (6 bases). V lost 4 bases and J 1 base, leaving 13 bases between the germline ends. Germline assignment: CDR1 MGHRA and CDR2 YSYEKL. The CDR3 sequence is 15 residues long. For the CDR3, the DNA is TGCGCCAGCAGCCTGGGACACCCGGTTAACTATGGCTACACCTTC. This translates into CASSLGHPVNYGYTF.

V usage is TRBV5-3 and J usage is TRBJ2-1; 11 bases map to TRBD2. TRBV5-3 is an open reading frame whose function is uncertain. This CDR3 has 13 amino acids. J was trimmed by 6 bases and V by 8 bases; bases with no gene match: 4. The CDR3 spells CASPGLAANEQFF. Here the CDR3 DNA reads TGTGCCAGCCCGGGACTAGCGGCCAATGAGCAGTTCTTC.

The chain couples TRBV27 to TRBJ2-1, with D tentatively TRBD2 (6 bases). The CDR3 spans 14 residues. Germline loops: CDR1 MNHEY, CDR2 SMNVEV (reference sequence). V lost 7 bases and J lost 1, with 11 bases in between. In DNA, the CDR3 is TGTGCCAGCACGGAGGCGGGGTCCTACAATGAGCAGTTCTTC. Residues: CASTEAGSYNEQFF.